This entry describes one T cell receptor beta chain. The antigen is undetermined. This entry belongs to a study of cytomegalovirus exposure and HLA in healthy donors. Study-wide context: Both the 100 to 150 validation repertoires and the roughly 700 first-cohort repertoires used the same platform, as reported by a later analysis. Broader study findings: For most TCR sequences rarity was the rule, although some public TCRs occurred in many donors.

Germline values: CDR1 SNHLY, CDR2 FYNNEI. The J segment lost 4 bases and the V segment lost 2 bases, leaving 5 bases of the junction unmatched. The CDR3 is 15 amino acids. Sequencing used immunoSEQ multiplex PCR; TCRdb keeps in-frame clones, though not all of them. The sample lists about 84,000 clones; roughly 91% were seen once. This clonotype was obtained from a man aged 30 to 39 in good health and CMV-seronegative. The specimen sequenced was PBMCs. The chain is built from TRBV2 and TRBJ1-1; 9 nucleotides align to TRBD1. The CDR3 sequence: CASSELTGGGTEAFF. CDR3 DNA sequence: TGTGCCAGCAGTGAACTGACAGGGGGGGGCACTGAAGCTTTCTTT.